The 32 T cell receptor beta chains below were found in one sample sequenced in a study of blood T cells in healthy people across ages. Using a J-beta primer mix together with a sample-barcoded 5' primer, a second PCR was run for roughly 6 to 11 cycles. MiXCR, applied by TCRdb to the 5' RACE reads, yields one record per CDR3 protein. The sample records over 600,000 distinct CDR3 sequences, around 45% being singletons. Sequencing was carried out using blood. Source of these receptors: a man at least 80 years old in good health.

The V gene is TRBV7-2, the J gene TRBJ1-2, with TRBD1 matching 10 bases. The ends lost 5 bases at V and 3 bases at J; junction bases unmatched: 6. Looked up from germline, CDR1 is SGHTA and CDR2 is FQGNSA. This CDR3 has 15 amino acids. The CDR3 DNA reads as TGTGCCAGCAGCAAAAGGACAGGGGGGGACTATGGCTACACCTTC. Translating it yields CASSKRTGGDYGYTF.

Many counts were recorded for this clonotype. J is TRBJ2-4 and V is TRBV7-2; TRBD2 matches 8 bases. The CDR3 loop spans 17 amino acids. After removal of 5 bases from V and 1 base from J, the junction contained 10 bases not matched to a gene. Germline V gene data show CDR1 as SGHTA and CDR2 as FQGNSA. This CDR3 is CASSPQSGSRAKNIQYF. As DNA, the CDR3 is TGTGCCAGCAGCCCCCAAAGCGGGAGTAGGGCCAAAAACATTCAGTACTTC.

The chain combines TRBV7-3 with TRBJ2-7, with D perhaps matching TRBD1 (6 bases). The closer fit of TRBJ2-5 to the DNA end suggests the J call may be wrong. The CDR3 has 13 amino acids. CDR1 SGHTA and CDR2 FQGTGA come from the germline V gene. CDR3 in DNA: TGTGCCAGCAGTCCGGACAGACCGGGGACCCAGTACTTC. This sequence encodes CASSPDRPGTQYF.

The V and J genes are TRBV5-1 and TRBJ1-5, with a weak D call TRBD1 (5 bases). Trimming cost V 4 bases and J 6 bases, with 11 bases left between them. The germline V gene has CDR1 SGHRS and CDR2 YFSETQ. CDR3 length: 13 residues. The CDR3 protein is CASSDSGGQPQHF. In DNA, the CDR3 is TGCGCCAGCAGCGACTCGGGGGGTCAGCCCCAGCATTTT.

This chain uses TRBV12-3 or TRBV12-4 with TRBJ2-5, with TRBD2 as a possible D gene (6 bases). Trimming shortened V by 6 bases and J by 5 bases, and 16 bases separated the two germline ends. This CDR3 contains 14 residues. The CDR3 DNA is TGTGCCAGCAGAGAAGGGACTTCAGCGGAGACCCAGTACTTC. It translates to CASREGTSAETQYF.

The rearrangement uses TRBV2 and TRBJ2-1, with 9 positions matching TRBD2. The CDR3 length is 15 residues. Germline CDR1 is SNHLY and CDR2 is FYNNEI. Unmatched junction bases numbered 9, after V lost 6 bases and J lost 6 bases. The CDR3 nucleotides read TGTGCCAGCAGGAGGGTTGGCGGGAGGGCCAATGAGCAGTTCTTC. Encoded protein: CASRRVGGRANEQFF.

The chain uses TRBV5-1 and TRBJ2-1, with 9 bases lining up with TRBD2. Germline V gives CDR1 SGHRS, CDR2 YFSETQ. The CDR3 sequence is 21 residues long. The junction had 20 bases not matched to a gene; V was cut back by 0 bases and J by 4 bases. Written as DNA, the CDR3 is TGCGCCAGCAGCTTGGGATTCGCGGGAGGGCCTGGGGTCAGCTTGTACAATGAGCAGTTCTTC. Its protein product is CASSLGFAGGPGVSLYNEQFF.

In this sample, this clonotype turned up a few times. The V and J genes are TRBV7-2 and TRBJ1-2, with D tentatively TRBD1 (5 bases). This CDR3 has 15 residues. CDR1 and CDR2 from the germline V gene are SGHTA and FQGNSA. The V end lost 4 bases, the J end lost 7 bases, and 19 bases lay between the germline ends. Written as DNA, the CDR3 is TGTGCCAGCAGCTCAGGGACTCAAGGAGGAGGTGGCTACACCTTC. This encodes CASSSGTQGGGGYTF.

The gene calls are TRBV29-1 and TRBJ1-5; tentatively, D is TRBD1 (5 bases). Per germline, CDR1 SQVTM and CDR2 ANQGSEA. This CDR3 comprises 13 residues. The V end lost 7 bases, the J end lost 7 bases, and 17 bases lay between the germline ends. The CDR3 DNA is TGCAGCGCTCTACCCTGGGAGGGGCAGCCCCAGCATTTT. Its protein product is CSALPWEGQPQHF. Full variable domain (rest looked up from reference TRBV29-1 and TRBJ1-5): SAVISQKPSRDICQRGTSLTIQCQVDSQVTMMFWYRQQPGQSLTLIATANQGSEATYESGFVIDKFPISRPNLTFSTLTVSNMSPEDSSIYLCSALPWEGQPQHFGDGTRLSIL.

The V call is TRBV6-6, the J call TRBJ1-5; 8 bases line up with TRBD1. V gave up 8 bases and J gave up 5 bases; unmatched junction bases: 5. The CDR3 has 13 residues. CDR1 is MNHNY and CDR2 is SVGAGI in the germline V gene (reference sequence). The CDR3 loop is CASSQQGDQPQHF. CDR3 sequence (DNA): TGTGCCAGCTCCCAACAGGGGGATCAGCCCCAGCATTTT.

This chain connects TRBV3-1 to TRBJ2-7, with D perhaps being TRBD1 or TRBD2 (5 bases each). V lost 4 bases and J lost 1, with 11 bases in between. This CDR3 has 14 amino acids. Germline-derived CDR1 and CDR2 are LGHDT and YNNKEL (reference sequence). DNA of the CDR3: TGTGCCAGCAGCCTCTTGGGGGAGTCCTACGAGCAGTACTTC. Its protein product is CASSLLGESYEQYF.

The rearrangement joins TRBV20-1 to TRBJ1-2; unclear D gene. Germline values: CDR1 DFQATT, CDR2 SNEGSKA (reference sequence). This CDR3 has 15 amino acids. V lost 6 bases and J 8 bases, leaving 25 bases between the germline ends. The CDR3 loop reads CSAQPLQDKVGGYTF. The CDR3 DNA sequence: TGCAGTGCCCAACCACTACAAGACAAGGTCGGAGGCTACACCTTC.

V and J are TRBV20-1 and TRBJ2-5; TRBD2 aligns across 11 bases. Trimming at V came to 4 bases and at J to 2 bases, leaving 12 bases not matched to a gene. Germline V gives CDR1 DFQATT, CDR2 SNEGSKA (reference sequence). The CDR3 consists of 17 residues. The CDR3 nucleotides are TGCAGTGCTATGCTAGCGGGGGGCTCAGCTTTTCAAGAGACCCAGTACTTC. Translated: CSAMLAGGSAFQETQYF.

A note on this clonotype: A clone one base away is much larger, so this may be a read error. This chain links TRBV29-1 with TRBJ2-1; TRBD2 matches at 9 bases. In germline, CDR1 is SQVTM, CDR2 ANQGSEA. The CDR3 has 15 amino acids. The CDR3 coding sequence is TGCAGTGACCAGGGGGGCGGGAGGGGCCCTGATGAGCAGTTCTTC. Translated, it gives CSDQGGGRGPDEQFF.

The CDR3 region is CSALRGGSPLHF. As DNA, the CDR3 is TGCAGCGCACTCAGGGGTGGATCACCCCTCCACTTT. The chain joins TRBV29-1 to TRBJ1-6, with D maybe TRBD1 (6 bases). The CDR3 runs to 12 residues. Trimming removed 7 bases at V and 10 bases at J, with 14 bases between. Germline CDR1 and CDR2: SQVTM and ANQGSEA. Complete variable domain (other parts from reference TRBV29-1 and TRBJ1-6): SAVISQKPSRDICQRGTSLTIQCQVDSQVTMMFWYRQQPGQSLTLIATANQGSEATYESGFVIDKFPISRPNLTFSTLTVSNMSPEDSSIYLCSALRGGSPLHFGNGTRLTVT.

The table lists this clonotype with many counts. The CDR3 spells CASSFSGQGANEQFF. CDR3 DNA sequence: TGTGCCAGCAGTTTCTCGGGACAGGGGGCCAATGAGCAGTTCTTC. V is TRBV12-3 or TRBV12-4 and J is TRBJ2-1; the match to TRBD1 covers 12 bases. CDR3 length equals 15 residues. The junction had 3 bases not matched to a gene; V was cut back by 3 bases and J by 6 bases.

The V call is TRBV4-2, the J call TRBJ1-2, with D possibly matching TRBD1 (5 bases). V shed 2 bases and J shed 4 bases, with 20 bases lying between them. The CDR3 is 17 amino acids. In germline, CDR1 is LGHNA, CDR2 YNFKEQ. The CDR3 region has the DNA TGTGCCAGCAGCCAAACTCCGGGACGGAGCGACAGCTATGGCTACACCTTC. It encodes CASSQTPGRSDSYGYTF.

This clonotype occurred once. V and J are TRBV4-2 and TRBJ2-3; 7 bases map to TRBD2. The CDR3 length is 17 residues. Losses at the gene ends were 3 bases for V and 4 bases for J; bases not matched to a gene: 13. Germline V lookup: CDR1 LGHNA, CDR2 YNFKEQ. The CDR3 is CASSQPLTSVQPDTQYF. The CDR3 DNA is TGTGCCAGCAGCCAGCCCCTAACTAGCGTGCAGCCAGATACGCAGTATTTT.

V is TRBV6-2 or TRBV6-3 and J is TRBJ2-1; 10 nucleotides line up with TRBD1. This CDR3 has 16 residues. Trimming removed 5 bases from V and 3 bases from J; junction bases left unmatched: 7. Germline assignment: CDR1 MNHEY and CDR2 SVGEGT. The CDR3 nucleotides read TGTGCCAGCAGTCATACCAGGACAGGGGGCTACAATGAGCAGTTCTTC. It translates to CASSHTRTGGYNEQFF.

The chain employs TRBV6-5 and TRBJ1-4; no reliable D call. The germline gives CDR1 MNHEY, CDR2 SVGAGI. V was pared by 0 bases and J by 0 bases, with 5 bases between. This CDR3 is built from 15 residues. CDR3 amino acids: CASSYSGATNEKLFF. CDR3 bases: TGTGCCAGCAGTTACTCGGGAGCAACTAATGAAAAACTGTTTTTT.

This clonotype was counted ten times or more. This chain's CDR3 is CSASVQGGGPYEQYF. The DNA of the CDR3 is TGCAGTGCTAGCGTCCAAGGGGGAGGGCCCTACGAGCAGTACTTC. The chain employs TRBV20-1 and TRBJ2-7, with a possible D match to TRBD2 (7 bases). Trimming removed 3 bases at V and 2 bases at J, with 17 bases between. The CDR3 spans 15 residues. CDR1 and CDR2 (germline): DFQATT, SNEGSKA (reference sequence).

Of note for this clonotype: One end of the junction is discordant with germline, which a read error may explain. The CDR3 spells CSTRPGTGINEQFF. CDR3 DNA sequence: TGCAGTACTAGACCCGGGACAGGGATCAATGAGCAGTTCTTC. V gene TRBV20-1 combines with J gene TRBJ2-1, with 9 bases fitting TRBD1. Looked up from germline, CDR1 is DFQATT and CDR2 is SNEGSKA (reference sequence). There are 14 residues in the CDR3.

This rearrangement joins TRBV7-3 to TRBJ2-5; TRBD2 might be the D (6 bases). Germline CDR1 is SGHTA and CDR2 is FQGTGA. There are 14 residues in the CDR3. V was clipped by 5 bases and J by 5 bases, with 15 bases between them. CDR3 loop: CASSPEGRFETQYF. The CDR3, as DNA: TGTGCCAGCAGCCCGGAGGGGCGGTTTGAGACCCAGTACTTC.

The chain links TRBV12-3 or TRBV12-4 to TRBJ2-1; TRBD2 matches at 9 bases. This CDR3 has 17 residues. With 3 bases clipped from V and 4 bases from J, the junction kept 10 bases outside the gene matches. The CDR3 is CASSFIVGGRAYNEQFF. CDR3 in DNA: TGTGCCAGCAGTTTCATAGTCGGCGGGAGGGCTTACAATGAGCAGTTCTTC.

This clonotype was seen a handful of times. The chain employs TRBV7-2 and TRBJ2-5; 7 bases map to TRBD2. V trimming: 5 bases; J trimming: 5 bases; junction bases outside the gene matches: 11. Germline V gives CDR1 SGHTA, CDR2 FQGNSA. There are 15 residues in the CDR3. CDR3 in amino acids: CASSQQTRGVETQYF. The DNA for the CDR3 is TGTGCCAGCAGCCAACAAACCCGGGGGGTGGAGACCCAGTACTTC.

This clonotype was seen many times. The CDR3 DNA sequence: TGTGCCACCGCAGGGGGCAATCAGCCCCAGCATTTT. This gives the protein CATAGGNQPQHF. The V call is TRBV12-3 or TRBV12-4, the J call TRBJ1-5; possibly TRBD1 for D (6 bases). The CDR3 contains 12 residues. Trimming cost V 10 bases and J 2 bases, with 9 bases left between them.

This chain connects TRBV3-1 to TRBJ2-7; no reliable D call. V lost 4 bases to trimming and J lost 2 bases, with 12 bases between them. Per germline, CDR1 LGHDT and CDR2 YNNKEL (reference sequence). The CDR3 runs 14 residues. In DNA, the CDR3 is TGTGCCAGCAGCCTAAACAAGGAAACCTACGAGCAGTACTTC. It specifies CASSLNKETYEQYF.

The chain joins TRBV29-1 to TRBJ2-7, with 11 positions matching TRBD2. The CDR3 totals 15 residues. CDR1 and CDR2 from the germline V gene are SQVTM and ANQGSEA. V lost 0 bases to trimming and J lost 3 bases; unmatched junction nucleotides: 4. CDR3 nucleotides: TGCAGCGTTGAAGATCCACTAGCGGGAGTCTACGAGCAGTACTTC. Protein product: CSVEDPLAGVYEQYF.

The chain has TRBV20-1 and TRBJ2-5, with a possible D match to TRBD1 (6 bases). This CDR3 region has 14 residues. Trimming shortened V by 4 bases and J by 2 bases, and 14 bases separated the two germline ends. Germline CDR1 reads DFQATT; CDR2 reads SNEGSKA (reference sequence). As DNA, the CDR3 is TGCAGTGCTATTTCTCTCAGGGGACAAGAGACCCAGTACTTC. This gives the protein CSAISLRGQETQYF.

The chain uses TRBV20-1 and TRBJ1-6; D perhaps matches TRBD1 (5 bases). The CDR3 contains 13 residues. Germline V lookup: CDR1 DFQATT, CDR2 SNEGSKA (reference sequence). Trimming removed 8 bases from V and 10 bases from J, with 18 bases in between. The CDR3 protein is CSPLGGTGSPLHF. CDR3 in DNA: TGCAGTCCCCTGGGGGGGACCGGGTCACCCCTCCACTTT.

The V and J genes are TRBV12-3 or TRBV12-4 and TRBJ2-4; TRBD1 is a possible D gene (6 bases). Trimming cost V 3 bases and J 7 bases, with 13 bases left between them. The CDR3 has 14 amino acids. CDR3 nucleotide sequence: TGTGCCAGCAGTTTCACAGGGATGGGTAACATTCAGTACTTC. Protein product: CASSFTGMGNIQYF.

This clonotype was seen many times. The V and J genes are TRBV18 and TRBJ2-1, with D perhaps TRBD1 (6 bases). The J call may be wrong; the DNA end is better matched by TRBJ2-7. The CDR3 spans 13 residues. Germline V gene data show CDR1 as KGHSH and CDR2 as LQKENI. DNA of the CDR3: TGTGCCAGCTCCTCGGACAGCGACAATGAGCAGTACTTC. Translating gives CASSSDSDNEQYF.